This T cell receptor beta chain was sequenced in a study of human T cells and chemical hapten exposure. Study-wide context: Sensitization involved placing 2% DPC onto an approximately 2 cm by approximately 2 cm region of upper inner arm skin. Patients, mostly women, had alopecia areata, alopecia totalis or alopecia universalis. The study patch tested 0.01% DPC on the upper back and read results at 6 days.

TCRdb processed the RACE reads anew with MiXCR; each CDR3 protein has one entry. The profile covers 100,000 or so distinct CDR3 sequences, with 11% appearing a single time and under 4.5% taken by the ten largest. This clonotype appeared many times. The antigen remains unidentified. The study, taken as a whole, reports: The number of TCRs above 1 in 1000 frequency did not change after DPC sensitization.

Germline V gene data show CDR1 as MNHEY and CDR2 as SVGAGI. The CDR3 runs to 15 residues. V was pared by 6 bases and J by 7 bases, with 9 bases of the junction left unmatched. Time point specified: patch test 1, 2 weeks after DPC sensitization. As to treatment: therapeutic diphenylcyclopropenone sensitization with weekly scalp DPC. This sequence originates from a woman aged 40 to 50 with alopecia areata. Some clones in this sample may be carry-over from other donors' samples. The chain employs TRBV6-5 and TRBJ2-7; 13 bases match TRBD2. Sequenced here: whole blood, sampled in connection with sensitization to the hapten diphenylcyclopropenone (DPC). In DNA form, the CDR3 reads TGTGCCAGCAGCACTACCCTGGGACTAGCGGGAGAGCAGTACTTC. Its protein product is CASSTTLGLAGEQYF.